The 8 T cell receptor beta chains reported below all come from one sample, sequenced in a study of blood T cells in healthy people across ages. Primers used in a second PCR of about 7 to 12 cycles were a sample-barcoded 5' primer and a J-beta primer mix. TCRdb processed the 5' RACE reads anew with MiXCR; each CDR3 protein has one entry. The top ten hold about 21% of the sample, which has 1,800,000 or so distinct CDR3 sequences, about two fifths seen once. The sample comprised blood. The receptors originated from a human donor in good health.

The chain uses TRBV7-2 and TRBJ1-1, with D maybe TRBD1 (5 bases). Germline CDR1 SGHTA, CDR2 FQGNSA. The CDR3 is 15 residues long. Deletions cut 10 bases from V and 6 bases from J, with 24 bases between. CDR3 amino acids: CATLSLLGGISEAFF. The DNA of the CDR3 is TGTGCCACACTGTCTCTCTTGGGGGGGATTTCTGAAGCTTTCTTT. Drawing the rest from reference TRBV7-2 and TRBJ1-1, the complete variable domain is GAGVSQSPSNKVTEKGKDVELRCDPISGHTALYWYRQSLGQGLEFLIYFQGNSAPDKSGLPSDRFSAERTGGSVSTLTIQRTQQEDSAVYLCATLSLLGGISEAFFGQGTRLTVV.

This rearrangement joins TRBV6-6 to TRBJ2-5; D is possibly TRBD1 or TRBD2 (5 bases each). Germline lookup yields CDR1 MNHNY and CDR2 SVGAGI (reference sequence). With 0 bases removed from V and 11 bases from J, the gap between germline ends came to 13 bases. The CDR3 contains 13 residues. As DNA, the CDR3 is TGTGCCAGCAGTTACTCGGGGGTCGAAGAGCAGTACTTC. Residues: CASSYSGVEEQYF.

Turning to this clonotype: The junction departs from the called germline gene at one end, perhaps through a read error. J is TRBJ2-3 and V is TRBV19; D not resolved. The length of the CDR3 is 14 residues. Germline CDR1 reads LNHDA; CDR2 reads SQIVND (reference sequence). For the CDR3, the DNA is TGTGTCAGTGCCCGGGTGACTAGCACAGATACGCAGTATTTT. Protein product: CVSARVTSTDTQYF.

This clonotype was seen just once. The chain combines TRBV30 with TRBJ2-1, with TRBD1 as a possible D gene (6 bases). V lost 1 base to trimming and J lost 7 bases, with 14 bases between them. This CDR3 has 14 residues. CDR1 and CDR2 (germline): GTSNPN, SVGIG (reference sequence). As DNA, the CDR3 is TGTGCCTGGAGTGCCCTCCGTCAGGGGAATGAGCAGTTCTTC. Translation gives CAWSALRQGNEQFF.

The chain combines TRBV30 with TRBJ1-3; D unclear. The V end was cut by 2 bases, the J end by 0 bases, with 8 bases between. CDR1 and CDR2 from the germline V gene are GTSNPN and SVGIG (reference sequence). The length of the CDR3 is 14 residues. The CDR3 sequence: CAWSREDSGNTIYF. As DNA, the CDR3 is TGTGCCTGGAGTAGAGAGGACTCTGGAAACACCATATATTTT.

The chain joins TRBV18 to TRBJ1-2; D gene unclear. The CDR3 consists of 13 residues. The V gene lost 3 bases and the J gene lost 7 bases, with 12 bases spanning the gap. The germline gives CDR1 KGHSH, CDR2 LQKENI. CDR3 nucleotides: TGTGCCAGCTCACCGGGCAGTCCCCTTGGCTACACCTTC. This sequence encodes CASSPGSPLGYTF.

About this clonotype itself: A read error may account for a junction end that differs from germline. The chain couples TRBV29-1 to TRBJ1-2, with TRBD1 matching 8 bases. Germline CDR1 and CDR2: SQVTM and ANQGSEA. The CDR3 is made up of 13 amino acids. CDR3 region: CSGEQGGDYGYTF. The CDR3 DNA sequence: TGCAGCGGTGAACAGGGGGGAGACTATGGCTACACCTTC.

The chain recombines TRBV6-1 with TRBJ1-5; TRBD1 aligns across 9 bases. Losses at the gene ends were 5 bases for V and 1 base for J; bases not matched to a gene: 12. This CDR3 region has 18 residues. The V gene's germline CDR1 is MNHNS and CDR2 SASEGT. The CDR3 sequence: CASSPTDRGKMSNQPQHF. In DNA form, the CDR3 reads TGTGCCAGCAGTCCGACCGACAGGGGGAAGATGAGCAATCAGCCCCAGCATTTT.